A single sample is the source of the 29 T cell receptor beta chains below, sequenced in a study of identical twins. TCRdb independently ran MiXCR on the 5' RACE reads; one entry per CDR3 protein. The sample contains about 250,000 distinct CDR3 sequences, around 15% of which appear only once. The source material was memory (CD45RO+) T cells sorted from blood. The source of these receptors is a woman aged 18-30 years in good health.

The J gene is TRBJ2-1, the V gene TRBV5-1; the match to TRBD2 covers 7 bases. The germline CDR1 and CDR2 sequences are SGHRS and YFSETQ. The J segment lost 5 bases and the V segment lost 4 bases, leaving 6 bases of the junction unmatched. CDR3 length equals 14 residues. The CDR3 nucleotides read TGCGCCAGCAGCCCCGGGAGGTTCGACAATGAGCAGTTCTTC. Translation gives CASSPGRFDNEQFF.

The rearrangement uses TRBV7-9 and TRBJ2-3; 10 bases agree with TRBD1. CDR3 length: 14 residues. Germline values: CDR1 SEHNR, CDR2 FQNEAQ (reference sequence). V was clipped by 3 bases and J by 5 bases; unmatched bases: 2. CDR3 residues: CASSLGQGKDTQYF. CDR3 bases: TGTGCCAGCAGCTTGGGACAGGGGAAAGATACGCAGTATTTT.

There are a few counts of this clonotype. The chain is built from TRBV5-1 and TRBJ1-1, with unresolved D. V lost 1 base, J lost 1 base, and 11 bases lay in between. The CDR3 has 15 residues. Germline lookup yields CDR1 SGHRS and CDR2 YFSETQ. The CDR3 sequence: CASSLIGRPNTEAFF. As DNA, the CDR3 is TGCGCCAGCAGCTTGATCGGGCGGCCGAACACTGAAGCTTTCTTT.

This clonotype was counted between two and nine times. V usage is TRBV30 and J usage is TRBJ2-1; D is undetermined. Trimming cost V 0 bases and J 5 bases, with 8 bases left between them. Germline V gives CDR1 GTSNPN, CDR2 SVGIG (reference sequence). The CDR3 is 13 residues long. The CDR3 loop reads CAWSVGSNNEQFF. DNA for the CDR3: TGTGCCTGGAGTGTAGGGTCCAACAATGAGCAGTTCTTC.

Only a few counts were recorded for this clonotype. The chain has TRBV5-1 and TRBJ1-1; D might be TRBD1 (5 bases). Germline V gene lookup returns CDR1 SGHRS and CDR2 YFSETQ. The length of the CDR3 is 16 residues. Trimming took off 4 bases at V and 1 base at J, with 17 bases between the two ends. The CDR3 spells CASSAKRLDRNTEAFF. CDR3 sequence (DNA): TGCGCCAGCAGCGCCAAGCGCCTTGACAGGAACACTGAAGCTTTCTTT.

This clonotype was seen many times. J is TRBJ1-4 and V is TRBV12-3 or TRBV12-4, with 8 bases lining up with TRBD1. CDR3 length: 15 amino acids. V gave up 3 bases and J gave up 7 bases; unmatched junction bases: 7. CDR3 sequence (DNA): TGTGCCAGCAGTTTCTTACAGGGGGGCGCTGAAAAACTGTTTTTT. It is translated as CASSFLQGGAEKLFF.

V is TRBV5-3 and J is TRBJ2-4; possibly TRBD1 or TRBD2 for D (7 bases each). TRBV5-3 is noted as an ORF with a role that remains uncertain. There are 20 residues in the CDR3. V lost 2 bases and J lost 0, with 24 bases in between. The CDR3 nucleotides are TGTGCCAGAAGCTTTTTGCGGGGGCTTTCAAGGGGGCGAGCCAAAAACATTCAGTACTTC. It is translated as CARSFLRGLSRGRAKNIQYF.

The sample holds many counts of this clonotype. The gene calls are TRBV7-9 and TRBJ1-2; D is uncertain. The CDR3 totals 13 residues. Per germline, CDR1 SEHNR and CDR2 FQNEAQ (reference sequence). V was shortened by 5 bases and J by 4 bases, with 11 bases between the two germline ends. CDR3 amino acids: CASSPDTPYGYTF. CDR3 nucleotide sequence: TGTGCCAGCAGCCCAGACACCCCCTATGGCTACACCTTC.

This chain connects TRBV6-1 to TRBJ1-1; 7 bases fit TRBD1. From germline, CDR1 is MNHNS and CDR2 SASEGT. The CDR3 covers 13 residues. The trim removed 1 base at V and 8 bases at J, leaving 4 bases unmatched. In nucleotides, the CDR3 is TGTGCCAGCAGTGAAGGAGGGGGCAGAGAAGCTTTCTTT. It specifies CASSEGGGREAFF.

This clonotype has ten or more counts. The CDR3 DNA reads TGTGCCAGCAGCCGGGTTAATGAAAAACTGTTTTTT. Its translation: CASSRVNEKLFF. This chain joins TRBV3-1 and TRBJ1-4; D is ambiguous. The germline CDR1 and CDR2 sequences are LGHDT and YNNKEL (reference sequence). V lost 4 bases and J lost 4, with 4 bases in between. The CDR3 has 12 residues.

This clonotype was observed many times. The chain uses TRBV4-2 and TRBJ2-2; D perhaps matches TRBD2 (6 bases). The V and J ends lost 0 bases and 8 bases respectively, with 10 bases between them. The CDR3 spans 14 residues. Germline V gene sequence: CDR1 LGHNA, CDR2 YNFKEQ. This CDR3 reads CASSQDRRAGELFF. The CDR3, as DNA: TGTGCCAGCAGCCAAGATCGGAGGGCGGGGGAGCTGTTTTTT.

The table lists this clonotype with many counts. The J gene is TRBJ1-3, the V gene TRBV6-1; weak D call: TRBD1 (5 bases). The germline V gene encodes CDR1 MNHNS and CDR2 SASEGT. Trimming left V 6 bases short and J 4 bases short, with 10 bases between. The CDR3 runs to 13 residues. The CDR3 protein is CASRGTSGNTIYF. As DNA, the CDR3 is TGTGCCAGCAGAGGGACCTCAGGAAACACCATATATTTT.

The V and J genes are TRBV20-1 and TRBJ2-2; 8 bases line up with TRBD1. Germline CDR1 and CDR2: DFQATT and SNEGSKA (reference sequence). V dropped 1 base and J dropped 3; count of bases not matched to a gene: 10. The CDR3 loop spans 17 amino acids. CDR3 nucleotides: TGCAGTGCTAGAGTCCCCTTGGACAGGGCGGACACCGGGGAGCTGTTTTTT. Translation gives CSARVPLDRADTGELFF.

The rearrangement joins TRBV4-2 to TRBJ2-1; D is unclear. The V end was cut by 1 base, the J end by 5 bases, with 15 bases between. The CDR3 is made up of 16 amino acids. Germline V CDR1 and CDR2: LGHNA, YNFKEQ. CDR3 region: CASSQVRATRDNEQFF. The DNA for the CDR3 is TGTGCCAGCAGCCAAGTACGAGCGACACGTGACAATGAGCAGTTCTTC.

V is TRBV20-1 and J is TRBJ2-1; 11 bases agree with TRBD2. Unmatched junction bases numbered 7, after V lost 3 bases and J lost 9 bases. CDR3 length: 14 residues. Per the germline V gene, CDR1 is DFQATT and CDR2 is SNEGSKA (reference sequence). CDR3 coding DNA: TGCAGTGCTAGTACTAGCGGGAGATTCACTGAGCAGTTCTTC. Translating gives CSASTSGRFTEQFF.

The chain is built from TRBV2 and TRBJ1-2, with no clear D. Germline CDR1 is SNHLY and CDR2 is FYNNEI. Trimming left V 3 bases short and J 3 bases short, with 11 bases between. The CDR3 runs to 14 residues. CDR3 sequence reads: CASSELLADYGYTF. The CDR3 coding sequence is TGTGCCAGCAGTGAGCTTTTGGCAGACTATGGCTACACCTTC.

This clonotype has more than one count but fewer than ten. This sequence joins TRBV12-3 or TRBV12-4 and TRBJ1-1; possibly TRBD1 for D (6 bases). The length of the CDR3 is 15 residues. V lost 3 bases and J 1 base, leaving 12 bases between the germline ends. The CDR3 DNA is TGTGCCAGCAGTTTGCAGGGGCGAGGGAACACTGAAGCTTTCTTT. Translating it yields CASSLQGRGNTEAFF.

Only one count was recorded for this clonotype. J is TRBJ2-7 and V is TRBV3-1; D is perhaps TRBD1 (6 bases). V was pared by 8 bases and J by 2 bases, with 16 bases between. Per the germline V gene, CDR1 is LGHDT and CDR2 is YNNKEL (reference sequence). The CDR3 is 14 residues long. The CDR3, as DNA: TGTGCCAGCGGACGCTCAGGGGTCACCTACGAGCAGTACTTC. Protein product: CASGRSGVTYEQYF.

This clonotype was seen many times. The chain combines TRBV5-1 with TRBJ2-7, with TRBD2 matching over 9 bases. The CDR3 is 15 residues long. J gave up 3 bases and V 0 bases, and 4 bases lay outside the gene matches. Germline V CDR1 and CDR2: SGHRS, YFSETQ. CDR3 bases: TGCGCCAGCAGCTTGGAGCCTAGCGGGGTCTACGAGCAGTACTTC. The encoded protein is CASSLEPSGVYEQYF.

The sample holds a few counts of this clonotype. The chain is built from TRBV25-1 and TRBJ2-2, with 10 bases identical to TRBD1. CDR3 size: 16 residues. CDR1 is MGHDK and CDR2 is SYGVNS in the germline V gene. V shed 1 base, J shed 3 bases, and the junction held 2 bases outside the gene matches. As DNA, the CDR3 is TGTGCCAGCAGTGAATTAGGACAGGGGGACACCGGGGAGCTGTTTTTT. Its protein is CASSELGQGDTGELFF.

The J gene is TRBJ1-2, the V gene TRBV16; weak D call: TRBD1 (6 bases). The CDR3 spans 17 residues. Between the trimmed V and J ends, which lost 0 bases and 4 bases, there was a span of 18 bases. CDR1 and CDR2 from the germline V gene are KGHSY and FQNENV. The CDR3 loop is CASSQSGTGQGIYGYTF. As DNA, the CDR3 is TGTGCCAGCAGCCAATCTGGCACGGGACAAGGGATCTATGGCTACACCTTC.

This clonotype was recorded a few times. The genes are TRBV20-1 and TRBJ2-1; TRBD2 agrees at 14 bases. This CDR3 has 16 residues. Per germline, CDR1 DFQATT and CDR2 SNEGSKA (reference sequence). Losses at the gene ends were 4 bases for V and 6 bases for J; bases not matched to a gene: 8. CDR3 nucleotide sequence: TGCAGTGCTAAAAAGACTAGCGGGGGGGCCCTCAATGAGCAGTTCTTC. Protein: CSAKKTSGGALNEQFF.

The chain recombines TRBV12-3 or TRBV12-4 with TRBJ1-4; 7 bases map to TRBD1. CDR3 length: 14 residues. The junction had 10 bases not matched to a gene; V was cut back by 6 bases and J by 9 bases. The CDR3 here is CASSPGTAEKKLFF. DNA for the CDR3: TGTGCCAGCAGCCCCGGGACAGCTGAGAAAAAACTGTTTTTT.

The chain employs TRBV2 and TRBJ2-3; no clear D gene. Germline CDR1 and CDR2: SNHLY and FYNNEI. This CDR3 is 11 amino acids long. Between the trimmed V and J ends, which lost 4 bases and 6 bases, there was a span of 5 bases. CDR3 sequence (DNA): TGTGCCAGCAGTGCCGCGGATACGCAGTATTTT. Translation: CASSAADTQYF.

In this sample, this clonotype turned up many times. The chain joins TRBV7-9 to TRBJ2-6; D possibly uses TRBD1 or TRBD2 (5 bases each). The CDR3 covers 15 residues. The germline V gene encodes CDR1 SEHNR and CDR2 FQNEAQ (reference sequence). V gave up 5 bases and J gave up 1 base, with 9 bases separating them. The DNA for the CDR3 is TGTGCCAGCAGCCTTTGGGGGTCTGGGGCCAACGTCCTGACTTTC. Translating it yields CASSLWGSGANVLTF.

CDR3 DNA sequence: TGTGCCAGCAGCTTATATGGCGGGGAGACCCAGTACTTC. Residues: CASSLYGGETQYF. This chain uses TRBV5-5 with TRBJ2-5; D perhaps matches TRBD2 (5 bases). The CDR3 spans 13 residues. The germline V gene has CDR1 SGHKS and CDR2 YYEKEE (reference sequence). Trimming removed 2 bases at V and 5 bases at J, with 10 bases between.

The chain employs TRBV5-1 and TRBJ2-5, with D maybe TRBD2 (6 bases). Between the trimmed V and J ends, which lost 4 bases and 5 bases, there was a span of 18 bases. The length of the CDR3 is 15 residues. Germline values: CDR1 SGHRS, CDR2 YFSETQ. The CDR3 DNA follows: TGCGCCAGCAGCCCGGGACGGGGGTCGGCGGAGACCCAGTACTTC. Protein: CASSPGRGSAETQYF.

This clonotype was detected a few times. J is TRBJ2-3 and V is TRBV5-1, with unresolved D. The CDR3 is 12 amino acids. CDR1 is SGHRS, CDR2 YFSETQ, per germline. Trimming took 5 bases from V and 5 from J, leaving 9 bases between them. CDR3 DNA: TGCGCCAGCAGGGATTCTATAGATACGCAGTATTTT. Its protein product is CASRDSIDTQYF.

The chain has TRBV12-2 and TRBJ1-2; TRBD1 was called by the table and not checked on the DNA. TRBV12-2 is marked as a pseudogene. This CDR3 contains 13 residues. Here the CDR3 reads CASRLGGGDGYTF. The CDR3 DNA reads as TGTGCAAGTCGCTTAGGCGGGGGCGATGGCTACACCTTC.